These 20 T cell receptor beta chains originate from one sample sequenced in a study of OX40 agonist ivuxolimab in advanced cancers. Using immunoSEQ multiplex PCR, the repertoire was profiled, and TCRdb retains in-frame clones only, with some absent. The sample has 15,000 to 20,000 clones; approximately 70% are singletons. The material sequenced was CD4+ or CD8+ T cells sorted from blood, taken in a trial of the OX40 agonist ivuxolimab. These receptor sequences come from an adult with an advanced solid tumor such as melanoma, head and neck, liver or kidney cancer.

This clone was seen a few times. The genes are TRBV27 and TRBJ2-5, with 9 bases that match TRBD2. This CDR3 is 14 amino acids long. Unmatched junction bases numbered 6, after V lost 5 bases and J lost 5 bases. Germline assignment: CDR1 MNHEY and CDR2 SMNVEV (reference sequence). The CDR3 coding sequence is TGTGCCAGCAGTCCGTTAGCGGGAGTCGAGACCCAGTACTTC. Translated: CASSPLAGVETQYF.

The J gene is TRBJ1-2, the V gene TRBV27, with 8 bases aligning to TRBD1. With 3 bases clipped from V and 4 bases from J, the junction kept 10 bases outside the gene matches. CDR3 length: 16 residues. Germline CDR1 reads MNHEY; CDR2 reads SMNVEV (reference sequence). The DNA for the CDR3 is TGTGCCAGCAGTTTTAACGGACAGGGCCGACCCTATGGCTACACCTTC. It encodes CASSFNGQGRPYGYTF.

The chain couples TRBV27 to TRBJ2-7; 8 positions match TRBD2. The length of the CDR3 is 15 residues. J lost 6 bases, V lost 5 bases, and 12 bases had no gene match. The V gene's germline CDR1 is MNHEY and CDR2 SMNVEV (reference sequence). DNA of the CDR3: TGTGCCAGCAGTCCATCCGGGGGGGCACAGAGCGAGCAGTACTTC. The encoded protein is CASSPSGGAQSEQYF.

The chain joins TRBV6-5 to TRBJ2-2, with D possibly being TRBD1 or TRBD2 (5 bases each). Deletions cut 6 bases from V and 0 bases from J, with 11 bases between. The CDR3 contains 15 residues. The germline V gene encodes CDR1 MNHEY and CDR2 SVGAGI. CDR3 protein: CASRLGPANTGELFF. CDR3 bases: TGTGCCAGCAGATTGGGACCGGCGAACACCGGGGAGCTGTTTTTT.

The CDR3 here is CASSFRGGELFF. CDR3 sequence (DNA): TGTGCCAGCAGTTTCCGTGGCGGGGAGCTGTTTTTT. The chain is built from TRBV28 and TRBJ2-2, with unresolved D. Trimming removed 3 bases at V and 7 bases at J, with 6 bases between. CDR1 MDHEN and CDR2 SYDVKM come from the germline V gene. The CDR3 covers 12 residues.

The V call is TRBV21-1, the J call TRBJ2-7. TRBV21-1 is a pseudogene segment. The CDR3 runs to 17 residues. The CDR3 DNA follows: TGTGCCAGCAGCAAAGCTTTTAGGAAATGGATATCCTACGAGCAGTACTTC. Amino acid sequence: CASSKAFRKWISYEQYF.

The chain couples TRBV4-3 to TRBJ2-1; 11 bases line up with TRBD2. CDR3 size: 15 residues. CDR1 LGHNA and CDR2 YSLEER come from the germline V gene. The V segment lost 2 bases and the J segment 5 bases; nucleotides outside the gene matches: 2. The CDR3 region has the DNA TGCGCCAGCAGCCAACCGGGACTAGCGGACAATGAGCAGTTCTTC. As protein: CASSQPGLADNEQFF.

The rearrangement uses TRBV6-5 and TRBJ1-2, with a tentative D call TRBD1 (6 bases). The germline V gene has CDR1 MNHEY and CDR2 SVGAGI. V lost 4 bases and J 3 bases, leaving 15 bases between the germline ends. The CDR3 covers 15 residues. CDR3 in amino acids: CASSWGAGQDYGYTF. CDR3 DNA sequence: TGTGCCAGCAGTTGGGGGGCAGGGCAGGACTATGGCTACACCTTC.

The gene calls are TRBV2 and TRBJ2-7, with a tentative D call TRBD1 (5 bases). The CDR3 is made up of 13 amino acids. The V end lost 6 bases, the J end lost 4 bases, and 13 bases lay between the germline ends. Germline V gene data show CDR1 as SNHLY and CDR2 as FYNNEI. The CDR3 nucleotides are TGTGCCAGCAGGGACCCGACAGATTACGAGCAGTACTTC. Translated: CASRDPTDYEQYF.

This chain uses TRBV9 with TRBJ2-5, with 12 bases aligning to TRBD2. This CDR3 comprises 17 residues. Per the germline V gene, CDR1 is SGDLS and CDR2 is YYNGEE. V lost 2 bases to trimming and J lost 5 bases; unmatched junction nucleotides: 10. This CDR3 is CASSVTPSGREWETQYF. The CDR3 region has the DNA TGTGCCAGCAGCGTGACGCCTAGCGGGAGGGAGTGGGAGACCCAGTACTTC.

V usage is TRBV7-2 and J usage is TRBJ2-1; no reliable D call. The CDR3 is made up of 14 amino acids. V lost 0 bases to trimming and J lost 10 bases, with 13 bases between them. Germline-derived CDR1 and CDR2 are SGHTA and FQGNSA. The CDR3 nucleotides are TGTGCCAGCAGCTTAGCGGGTTCGGTGCGGGAGCAGTTCTTC. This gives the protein CASSLAGSVREQFF.

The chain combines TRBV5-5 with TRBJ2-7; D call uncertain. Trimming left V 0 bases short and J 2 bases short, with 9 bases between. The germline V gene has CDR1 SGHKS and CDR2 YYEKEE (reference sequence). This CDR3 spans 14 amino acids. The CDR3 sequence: CASSLGGLTYEQYF. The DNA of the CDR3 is TGTGCCAGCAGCTTGGGAGGCCTAACCTACGAGCAGTACTTC.

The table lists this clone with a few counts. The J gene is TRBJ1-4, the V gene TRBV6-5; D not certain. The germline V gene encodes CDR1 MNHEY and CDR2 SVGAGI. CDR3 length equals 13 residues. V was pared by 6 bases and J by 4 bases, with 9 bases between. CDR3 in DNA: TGTGCCAGCAGCCCCCAGGTTAATGAAAAACTGTTTTTT. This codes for CASSPQVNEKLFF.

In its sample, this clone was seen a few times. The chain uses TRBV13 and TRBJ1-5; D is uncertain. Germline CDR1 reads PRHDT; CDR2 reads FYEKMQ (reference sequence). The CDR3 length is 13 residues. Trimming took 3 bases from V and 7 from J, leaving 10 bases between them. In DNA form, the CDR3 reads TGTGCCAGCAGCTTTATCGGGGAACAGCCCCAGCATTTT. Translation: CASSFIGEQPQHF.

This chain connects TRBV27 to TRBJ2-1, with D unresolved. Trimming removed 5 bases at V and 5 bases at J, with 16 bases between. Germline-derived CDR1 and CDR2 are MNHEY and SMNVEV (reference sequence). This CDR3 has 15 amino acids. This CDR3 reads CASSVRSTSHNEQFF. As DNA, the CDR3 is TGTGCCAGCAGTGTCAGAAGTACAAGCCACAATGAGCAGTTCTTC.

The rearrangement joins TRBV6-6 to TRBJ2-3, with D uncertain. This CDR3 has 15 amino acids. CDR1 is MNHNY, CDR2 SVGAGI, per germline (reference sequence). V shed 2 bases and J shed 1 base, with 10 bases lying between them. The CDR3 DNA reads TGTGCCAGCAGTTACCTGGCAGGTGGCACAGATACGCAGTATTTT. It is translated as CASSYLAGGTDTQYF.

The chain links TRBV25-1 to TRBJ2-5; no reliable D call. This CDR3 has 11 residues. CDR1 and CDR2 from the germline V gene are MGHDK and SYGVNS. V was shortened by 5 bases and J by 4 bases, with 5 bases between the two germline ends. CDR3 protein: CASSWGETQYF. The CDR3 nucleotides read TGTGCCAGCAGTTGGGGAGAGACCCAGTACTTC.

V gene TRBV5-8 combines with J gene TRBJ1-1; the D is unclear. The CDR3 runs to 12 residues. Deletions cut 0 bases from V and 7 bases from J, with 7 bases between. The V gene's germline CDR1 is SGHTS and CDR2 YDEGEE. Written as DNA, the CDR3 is TGTGCCAGCAGCTTGGTTGGGGTTGAAGCTTTCTTT. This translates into CASSLVGVEAFF.

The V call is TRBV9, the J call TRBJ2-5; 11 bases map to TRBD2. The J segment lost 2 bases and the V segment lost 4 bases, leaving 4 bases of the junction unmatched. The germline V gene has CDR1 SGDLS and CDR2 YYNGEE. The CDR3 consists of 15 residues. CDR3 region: CASSSRLAGQETQYF. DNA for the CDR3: TGTGCCAGCAGCTCCCGACTAGCGGGGCAAGAGACCCAGTACTTC.

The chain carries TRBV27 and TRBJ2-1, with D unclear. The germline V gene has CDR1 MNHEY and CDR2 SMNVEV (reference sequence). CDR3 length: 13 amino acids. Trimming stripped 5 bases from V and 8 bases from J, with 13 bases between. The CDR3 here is CASSPDPKYEQFF. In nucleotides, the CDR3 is TGTGCCAGCAGTCCGGACCCGAAGTATGAGCAGTTCTTC.